This entry describes one T cell receptor (beta chain). The data stem from a study of blood T cell repertoires in COVID-19. As for the study in general: Researchers got acute and convalescent COVID-19 samples from the United States, Italy and Spain.

V shed 8 bases, J shed 0 bases, and the junction held 10 bases outside the gene matches. The germline V gene encodes CDR1 SGHRS and CDR2 YFSETQ. The CDR3 contains 15 residues. Sequencing was performed with immunoSEQ multiplex PCR; in TCRdb, only in-frame clones are kept and a portion is missing. Of 85,000 to 120,000 clones listed, over 65% are singletons. The sample comprised peripheral blood. The chain links TRBV5-1 to TRBJ1-1; 7 nucleotides line up with TRBD1. The clonotype originates from an older man with COVID-19, enrolled during active disease. This CDR3 is CASREGQLLNTEAFF. The CDR3 DNA is TGCGCCAGTCGAGAGGGACAGCTACTGAACACTGAAGCTTTCTTT. Combining the CDR3 with reference TRBV5-1 and TRBJ1-1 gives the whole variable domain KAGVTQTPRYLIKTRGQQVTLSCSPISGHRSVSWYQQTPGQGLQFLFEYFSETQRNKGNFPGRFSGRQFSNSRSEMNVSTLELGDSALYLCASREGQLLNTEAFFGQGTRLTVV.